This record looks at one T cell receptor beta chain sequence and its context. This sample stems from a study of blood T cell repertoires in COVID-19. On the study more broadly: Spain, Italy and the United States supplied samples that represented acute and convalescent COVID-19.

In the authors' methods: Cell counts per sample came from amplifying reference gene primers. This table comes from immunoSEQ multiplex PCR, and its TCRdb copy is limited to in-frame clones, with some not included. That table is the source of V, J and clone size, and D and trimming were worked out from the DNA. The table has 250,000 or so clones, around nine tenths seen once. The CDR3 contains 14 residues. V lost 8 bases, J lost 1 base, and 6 bases stayed unmatched. The germline V gene encodes CDR1 SNHLY and CDR2 FYNNEI. The J gene is TRBJ2-7, the V gene TRBV2; 9 nucleotides match TRBD1. The sequenced sample was peripheral blood. The TCR originated in a woman between 55 and 75 years old with COVID-19, enrolled during active disease. CDR3 nucleotide sequence: TGTGCCAGCCGCGGGACAGGGTCGTCCTACGAGCAGTACTTC. Translation gives CASRGTGSSYEQYF.